This TCR beta chain was sequenced for a study of cytomegalovirus exposure and HLA in healthy donors. The PCR made use of 60 Vbeta and 13 Jbeta primers. The repertoire was sequenced with immunoSEQ multiplex PCR; TCRdb's copy has only in-frame clones and lacks some. The repertoire consists of approximately 100,000 clones, with approximately 80% occurring once and the leading ten covering less than 3.5%. The CDR3 consists of 12 residues. Germline V lookup: CDR1 SEHNR, CDR2 FQNEAQ (reference sequence). For this clone: Its antigen remains unknown. One end of the junction is discordant with germline, which a read error may explain.

Study-level findings and limits: Productive status was seen about 87% or about 30% of the time for most TCR beta V segments in an earlier analysis. V segments that were indistinguishable, TRBV6-2 and TRBV6-3 among them, were omitted from analysis. What TCR beta sequences reportedly achieved was accurate prediction of HLA-A and HLA-B alleles in most subjects. Over 150 TCR beta chains were listed as cytomegalovirus-associated.

The sample consisted of PBMCs. The source of this sequence is a female donor in good health and CMV-seronegative. V gene TRBV7-9 combines with J gene TRBJ2-7, with D perhaps TRBD1 (6 bases). CDR3 nucleotide sequence: TGTTCCAGCAGCTGGGACACCTACGAGCAGTACTTC. This translates into CSSSWDTYEQYF.